This paragraph reports one T cell receptor (beta chain). This CDR3 has 12 amino acids. V shed 2 bases and J shed 5 bases, with 6 bases lying between them. CDR1 is MNHNY and CDR2 is SVGAGI in the germline V gene (reference sequence). Some clones are missing from TCRdb's copy, which holds only in-frame ones; the method was immunoSEQ multiplex PCR. This table holds fewer than 200,000 clones, 85% to 90% found once. The sample originates from a study of cytomegalovirus exposure and HLA in healthy donors. Study summary: A later analysis reported the 100 to 150 validation repertoires used the same platform as the 550 to 700 first-cohort repertoires.

Sequencing was done on a sample of PBMCs. The receptor was derived from a woman aged 25 to 39 in good health and CMV-seronegative. The chain combines TRBV6-6 with TRBJ1-1; D ambiguous. CDR3 nucleotide sequence: TGTGCCAGCAGTTACCTTCAGACTGAAGCTTTCTTT. Encoded protein: CASSYLQTEAFF.